Listed here are 25 T cell receptor beta chains from one sample, sequenced in a study of blood T cell repertoires in COVID-19. Repertoires were generated with immunoSEQ multiplex PCR, while TCRdb's copy carries only in-frame clones and drops some. Of 280,000 or so clones in the sample, 75% to 90% were seen once. Input material: peripheral blood. The receptors were gathered from a woman aged 55-69 years with acute or convalescent COVID-19.

J is TRBJ1-2 and V is TRBV12-3 or TRBV12-4; D unresolved. V lost 6 bases and J lost 8, with 16 bases in between. CDR3 length: 13 residues. The CDR3 loop is CASSQTRTKGYTF. The CDR3 DNA reads TGTGCCAGCAGCCAGACACGGACTAAAGGCTACACCTTC.

The rearrangement uses TRBV2 and TRBJ2-1, with 9 nucleotides matching TRBD2. The length of the CDR3 is 17 residues. The germline gives CDR1 SNHLY, CDR2 FYNNEI. Losses at the gene ends were 7 bases for V and 4 bases for J; bases not matched to a gene: 14. In DNA form, the CDR3 reads TGTGCCAGCACCTCCAGATTAGCGGGGGAATTGTACAATGAGCAGTTCTTC. Protein: CASTSRLAGELYNEQFF. Full variable domain (missing parts from reference TRBV2 and TRBJ2-1): EPEVTQTPSHQVTQMGQEVILRCVPISNHLYFYWYRQILGQKVEFLVSFYNNEISEKSEIFDDQFSVERPDGSNFTLKIRSTKLEDSAMYFCASTSRLAGELYNEQFFGPGTRLTVL.

The chain couples TRBV11-2 to TRBJ2-3; 7 bases match TRBD2. The CDR3 extends over 15 amino acids. The germline CDR1 and CDR2 sequences are SGHAT and FQNNGV. The J segment lost 8 bases and the V segment lost 6 bases, leaving 14 bases of the junction unmatched. The CDR3 reads CASSFVRGFPITQYF. CDR3 sequence (DNA): TGTGCCAGCAGTTTCGTGCGGGGGTTCCCAATTACGCAGTATTTT. Full variable domain (rest looked up from reference TRBV11-2 and TRBJ2-3): EAGVAQSPRYKIIEKRQSVAFWCNPISGHATLYWYQQILGQGPKLLIQFQNNGVVDDSQLPKDRFSAERLKGVDSTLKIQPAKLEDSAVYLCASSFVRGFPITQYFGPGTRLTVL.

The chain links TRBV10-3 to TRBJ2-7, with D possibly being TRBD2 (5 bases). The CDR3 is 12 amino acids. Per germline, CDR1 ENHRY and CDR2 SYGVKD. The germline V and J ends were trimmed by 10 bases and 7 bases, with 17 bases remaining between them. For the CDR3, the DNA is TGTGCCACCCAAGACCCGCCGGGGGAGCAGTACTTC. Its protein product is CATQDPPGEQYF.

The V and J genes are TRBV27 and TRBJ2-7; 9 bases are shared with TRBD2. CDR1 is MNHEY, CDR2 SMNVEV, per germline (reference sequence). The CDR3 loop spans 16 amino acids. The V and J ends lost 2 bases and 4 bases, in that order; junction bases with no gene match: 9. CDR3 residues: CASSLEIGTSSYEQYF. The CDR3 DNA reads as TGTGCCAGCAGTTTAGAAATAGGGACTAGCAGTTACGAGCAGTACTTC.

The rearrangement uses TRBV29-1 and TRBJ2-7; a possible D gene is TRBD2 (7 bases). The germline CDR1 and CDR2 sequences are SQVTM and ANQGSEA. This CDR3 is 15 amino acids long. Trimming removed 3 bases from V and 6 bases from J, with 21 bases in between. The CDR3 DNA sequence: TGCAGCGTTGACCGATTGGAGGTGGGGGGGGCCGAGCAGTACTTC. It codes for CSVDRLEVGGAEQYF.

J is TRBJ2-3 and V is TRBV18; 7 nucleotides line up with TRBD2. The CDR3 runs to 15 residues. V dropped 3 bases and J dropped 2; count of bases not matched to a gene: 5. Germline V CDR1 and CDR2: KGHSH, LQKENI. The CDR3: CASSPGGTSTDTQYF. In DNA, the CDR3 is TGTGCCAGCTCACCCGGGGGGACTTCCACAGATACGCAGTATTTT.

This rearrangement joins TRBV5-4 to TRBJ1-1; D remains ambiguous. The CDR3 has 11 amino acids. Germline V gene sequence: CDR1 SGHNT, CDR2 YYREEE (reference sequence). Trimming took 2 bases from V and 7 from J, leaving 6 bases between them. CDR3 bases: TGTGCCAGCAGCTTCGAGGGTGAAGCTTTCTTT. This codes for CASSFEGEAFF.

V and J are TRBV11-2 and TRBJ2-7, with 7 bases lining up with TRBD1. J gave up 3 bases and V 5 bases, and 19 bases lay outside the gene matches. This CDR3 has 18 residues. From germline, CDR1 is SGHAT and CDR2 FQNNGV. CDR3 DNA sequence: TGTGCCAGCAGCCCCGTAAGCCCCGTGACAGGGAGATTCTACGAGCAGTACTTC. It specifies CASSPVSPVTGRFYEQYF.

V gene TRBV11-2 combines with J gene TRBJ2-5; 14 nucleotides match TRBD2. Germline V lookup: CDR1 SGHAT, CDR2 FQNNGV. V lost 7 bases, J lost 0 bases, and 10 bases stayed unmatched. CDR3 length: 18 residues. CDR3 in amino acids: CASTSETSGGAYQETQYF. The CDR3 coding sequence is TGTGCCAGCACCTCTGAGACTAGCGGGGGGGCGTACCAAGAGACCCAGTACTTC. Full variable domain (remainder filled in from reference TRBV11-2 and TRBJ2-5): EAGVAQSPRYKIIEKRQSVAFWCNPISGHATLYWYQQILGQGPKLLIQFQNNGVVDDSQLPKDRFSAERLKGVDSTLKIQPAKLEDSAVYLCASTSETSGGAYQETQYFGPGTRLLVL.

This chain uses TRBV9 with TRBJ2-1; maybe TRBD2 (5 bases). There are 11 residues in the CDR3. V was cut by 7 bases and J by 10 bases, with 12 bases left in between. Germline-derived CDR1 and CDR2 are SGDLS and YYNGEE. The DNA for the CDR3 is TGTGCCAGCGGCCCGTCGGGGGAGCAGTTCTTC. Amino acid sequence: CASGPSGEQFF.

The chain links TRBV24-1 to TRBJ1-5; TRBD1 matches at 9 bases. V was pared by 4 bases and J by 8 bases, with 5 bases of the junction left unmatched. Germline V gene data show CDR1 as KGHDR and CDR2 as SFDVKD. The CDR3 length is 14 residues. This CDR3 reads CATSEPGQGEPQHF. The CDR3 bases are TGTGCCACCAGTGAACCGGGACAGGGCGAGCCCCAGCATTTT.

The rearrangement uses TRBV27 and TRBJ1-6; D gene uncertain. This CDR3 is built from 12 residues. Germline CDR1 is MNHEY and CDR2 is SMNVEV (reference sequence). V gave up 7 bases and J gave up 5 bases, with 6 bases separating them. The CDR3 protein is CASKQDNSPLHF. The CDR3 region has the DNA TGTGCCAGCAAGCAGGATAATTCACCCCTCCACTTT.

The chain uses TRBV6-5 and TRBJ2-7, with D maybe TRBD2 (7 bases). V lost 7 bases and J lost 3, with 16 bases in between. Germline CDR1 is MNHEY and CDR2 is SVGAGI. This CDR3 has 14 amino acids. The CDR3 DNA follows: TGTGCCAGCACCCAGGGGCGGGGGCGCTACGAGCAGTACTTC. It encodes CASTQGRGRYEQYF.

V and J are TRBV29-1 and TRBJ1-1; tentatively, D is TRBD1 (5 bases). The CDR3 is made up of 12 amino acids. V was shortened by 4 bases and J by 5 bases, with 11 bases between the two germline ends. Germline V gives CDR1 SQVTM, CDR2 ANQGSEA. The CDR3 loop is CSVGSRGTEAFF. DNA of the CDR3: TGCAGCGTTGGTTCTCGGGGGACTGAAGCTTTCTTT. The complete variable domain, with remaining parts taken from reference TRBV29-1 and TRBJ1-1, reads SAVISQKPSRDICQRGTSLTIQCQVDSQVTMMFWYRQQPGQSLTLIATANQGSEATYESGFVIDKFPISRPNLTFSTLTVSNMSPEDSSIYLCSVGSRGTEAFFGQGTRLTVV.

The chain is built from TRBV11-2 and TRBJ1-4; the match to TRBD1 covers 7 bases. From germline, CDR1 is SGHAT and CDR2 FQNNGV. V was pared by 5 bases and J by 6 bases, with 6 bases of the junction left unmatched. This CDR3 is 14 amino acids long. CDR3 in DNA: TGTGCCAGCAGCCGTAGACAGGGTGATGAAAAACTGTTTTTT. It yields the protein CASSRRQGDEKLFF.

Written as DNA, the CDR3 is TGTGCCAGCAGCCAAGAAAGGGCGGGCTCTGGAAACACCATATATTTT. It is translated as CASSQERAGSGNTIYF. The V gene is TRBV4-2, the J gene TRBJ1-3; no firm D call. Germline loops: CDR1 LGHNA, CDR2 YNFKEQ. Trimming shortened V by 0 bases and J by 0 bases, and 9 bases separated the two germline ends. This CDR3 region has 16 residues.

The chain carries TRBV27 and TRBJ2-5; 7 bases agree with TRBD2. CDR1 is MNHEY and CDR2 is SMNVEV in the germline V gene (reference sequence). The CDR3 runs to 15 residues. J lost 4 bases, V lost 6 bases, and 11 bases had no gene match. The CDR3 region is CASSPGTTARETQYF. Written as DNA, the CDR3 is TGTGCCAGCAGCCCTGGGACTACCGCACGAGAGACCCAGTACTTC.

This clone has just one count. The chain combines TRBV28 with TRBJ1-3; TRBD1 aligns across 9 bases. Germline V gene lookup returns CDR1 MDHEN and CDR2 SYDVKM. The CDR3 sequence is 17 residues long. J was trimmed by 0 bases and V by 6 bases; bases with no gene match: 9. For the CDR3, the DNA is TGTGCCAGCAGGGGGACAGGGTGGAGTTACTCTGGAAACACCATATATTTT. The encoded protein is CASRGTGWSYSGNTIYF.

The chain links TRBV4-3 to TRBJ2-2, with D hard to call. The CDR3 is 16 residues long. Germline V gene lookup returns CDR1 LGHNA and CDR2 YSLEER. Trimming took 0 bases from V and 3 from J, leaving 11 bases between them. The CDR3 bases are TGCGCCAGCAGCCAAGATAAGAGACTTTACACCGGGGAGCTGTTTTTT. This encodes CASSQDKRLYTGELFF.

V gene TRBV3-1 (or the pseudogene TRBV3-2) combines with J gene TRBJ2-7; 10 bases map to TRBD2. This CDR3 region has 18 residues. Trimming removed 1 base from V and 4 bases from J; junction bases left unmatched: 13. CDR1 LGHDT and CDR2 YNNKEL come from the germline V gene (reference sequence). The CDR3 DNA sequence: TGTGCCAGCAGCCAAGCCGGTAGCGGGAGGCGCCCCATATACGAGCAGTACTTC. Translation: CASSQAGSGRRPIYEQYF.

The chain joins TRBV7-2 to TRBJ1-2; D not resolved. Trimming removed 5 bases at V and 6 bases at J, with 16 bases between. CDR1 SGHTA and CDR2 FQGNSA come from the germline V gene. This CDR3 has 14 amino acids. CDR3: CASSPARARDGYTF. The DNA of the CDR3 is TGTGCCAGCAGCCCAGCGAGGGCACGGGATGGCTACACCTTC.

The count of this clone is one. The chain links TRBV3-1 (or the pseudogene TRBV3-2) to TRBJ2-7; 12 bases are shared with TRBD2. V shed 4 bases and J 3 bases; nucleotides not matched to a gene: 1. Germline assignment: CDR1 LGHDT and CDR2 YNNKEL (reference sequence). The length of the CDR3 is 14 residues. CDR3 sequence: CASSRLAGDYEQYF. CDR3 coding DNA: TGTGCCAGCAGCCGACTAGCGGGAGACTACGAGCAGTACTTC.

The chain employs TRBV28 and TRBJ1-6; D remains ambiguous. Trimming left V 4 bases short and J 6 bases short, with 10 bases between. The CDR3 consists of 14 residues. Germline V gene lookup returns CDR1 MDHEN and CDR2 SYDVKM. The CDR3 reads CASSSGFTNSPLHF. The CDR3 region has the DNA TGTGCCAGCAGTTCGGGGTTTACTAATTCACCCCTCCACTTT.

This clone occurred once. This rearrangement joins TRBV7-2 to TRBJ2-7; 7 nucleotides align to TRBD1. Germline CDR1 SGHTA, CDR2 FQGNSA. Trimming at V came to 5 bases and at J to 4 bases, leaving 8 bases not matched to a gene. The CDR3 has 14 amino acids. The CDR3 sequence is CASSPTTGPYEQYF. CDR3 in DNA: TGTGCCAGCAGCCCAACGACAGGGCCATACGAGCAGTACTTC.